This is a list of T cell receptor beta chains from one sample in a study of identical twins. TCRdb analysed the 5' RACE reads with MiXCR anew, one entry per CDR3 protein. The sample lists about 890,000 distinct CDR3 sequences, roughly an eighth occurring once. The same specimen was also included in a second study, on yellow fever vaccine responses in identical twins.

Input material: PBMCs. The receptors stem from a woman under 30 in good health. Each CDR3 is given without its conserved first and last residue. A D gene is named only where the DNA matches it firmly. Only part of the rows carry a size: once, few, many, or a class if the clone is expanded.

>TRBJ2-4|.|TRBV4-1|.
ASSRIRGNIQY
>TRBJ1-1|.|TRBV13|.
ASSYLSQNTEAF
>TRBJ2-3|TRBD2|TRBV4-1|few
ASSPYAGSGSTDTQY
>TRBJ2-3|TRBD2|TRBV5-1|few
ASSPGLAGGPVADTQY
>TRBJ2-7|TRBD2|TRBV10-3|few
AISESIPGLGAYEQY
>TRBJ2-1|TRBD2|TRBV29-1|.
SPRLARSYNEQF
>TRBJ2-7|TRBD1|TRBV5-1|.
ASSSTGNGYEQY
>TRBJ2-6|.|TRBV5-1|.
ASSLAGVSGANVLT
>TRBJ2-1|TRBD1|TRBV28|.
ASSTPGQGAYNEQF
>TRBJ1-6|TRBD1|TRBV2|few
ASRDGGGSSPLH
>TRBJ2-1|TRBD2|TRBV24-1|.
ATSSAGGHEQF
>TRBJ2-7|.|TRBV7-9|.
ASSPLDGSHEQY
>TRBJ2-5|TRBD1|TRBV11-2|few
ASSLDHGTGGEETQY
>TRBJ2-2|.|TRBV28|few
ASSFGGGPGELF
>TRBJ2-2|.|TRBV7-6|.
ASSRFRDQTLTNTGELF
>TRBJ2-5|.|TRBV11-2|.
ASKRSGPPQETQY
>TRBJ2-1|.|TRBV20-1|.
SAILPRWRQANEQF
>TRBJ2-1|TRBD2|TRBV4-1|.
ASSPTSGATSYNEQF
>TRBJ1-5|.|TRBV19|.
ASSKPGNQPQH
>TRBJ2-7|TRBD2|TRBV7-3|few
ASSLTPSGSSEQY
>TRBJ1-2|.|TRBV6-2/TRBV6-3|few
ASSYRTGRGYGYT
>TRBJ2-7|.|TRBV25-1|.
ASSGFFNEQY
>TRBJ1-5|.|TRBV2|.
ASGGGRSNQPQH
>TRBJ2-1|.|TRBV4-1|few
ASSQGPRPASYNEQF
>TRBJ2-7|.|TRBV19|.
ANNREGNYEQY
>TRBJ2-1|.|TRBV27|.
ASSLSDSSNEQF
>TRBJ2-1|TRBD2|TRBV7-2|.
ASNLAGEDGNEQF
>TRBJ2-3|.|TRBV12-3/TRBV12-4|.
ASSTTPDTQY
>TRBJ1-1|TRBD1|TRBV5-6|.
ASSYRIATGGSSEAF
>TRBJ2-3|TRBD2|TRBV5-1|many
ASSPGRYTDTQY
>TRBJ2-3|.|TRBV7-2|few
ASSLTVQTYTDTQY
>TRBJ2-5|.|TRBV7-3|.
ASKSYDGTQY
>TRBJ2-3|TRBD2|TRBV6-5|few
ASSYSLSGSSDTQY
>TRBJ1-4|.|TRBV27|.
ASTTDGNNEKLF
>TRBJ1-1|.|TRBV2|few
ASSVNEVGTEAF
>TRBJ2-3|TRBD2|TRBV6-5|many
ASSYTPPTSGGIPDTQY
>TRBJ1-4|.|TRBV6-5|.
ASSYSSGPAGATNEKLF
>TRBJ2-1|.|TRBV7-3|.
ASSSSSPNEQF
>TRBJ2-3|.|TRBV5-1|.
ASSLSTGFATQY
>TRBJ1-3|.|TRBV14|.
ASSQDSQISGNTIY
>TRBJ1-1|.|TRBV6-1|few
ASRTTGIGTEAF